Below, 6 T cell receptor beta chains from the same sample are listed, as sequenced in a study of cytomegalovirus exposure and HLA in healthy donors. Repertoires were generated with immunoSEQ multiplex PCR, while TCRdb's copy carries only in-frame clones and drops some. The sample holds roughly 330,000 clones, roughly nine tenths seen once. Sequencing was performed on PBMCs. All receptors derive from a woman in her 30s in good health and CMV-seropositive.

V is TRBV28 and J is TRBJ2-1; 10 nucleotides align to TRBD2. The CDR3 covers 18 residues. With V trimmed by 6 bases and J by 4 bases, 15 bases remained unmatched. Germline lookup yields CDR1 MDHEN and CDR2 SYDVKM. The CDR3 loop is CASRDVKNLAGGYNEQFF. The CDR3 coding sequence is TGTGCCAGCAGGGATGTTAAGAATTTAGCGGGAGGTTACAATGAGCAGTTCTTC.

The chain uses TRBV6-5 and TRBJ1-1; D unclear. Deletions cut 2 bases from V and 7 bases from J, with 11 bases between. Per germline, CDR1 MNHEY and CDR2 SVGAGI. The CDR3 covers 13 residues. Here the CDR3 DNA reads TGTGCCAGCAGTTACGTTGCAACCTATGAAGCTTTCTTT. Translating gives CASSYVATYEAFF.

This clone was detected only a few times. V gene TRBV5-1 combines with J gene TRBJ2-1, with 8 nucleotides matching TRBD1. The CDR3 sequence is 17 residues long. V trimming: 4 bases; J trimming: 1 base; junction bases outside the gene matches: 10. The germline gives CDR1 SGHRS, CDR2 YFSETQ. This chain's CDR3 is CASSARGTGGSYNEQFF. CDR3 nucleotide sequence: TGCGCCAGCAGCGCGCGCGGGACAGGAGGTTCCTACAATGAGCAGTTCTTC. The whole variable domain, remainder taken from reference TRBV5-1 and TRBJ2-1, is KAGVTQTPRYLIKTRGQQVTLSCSPISGHRSVSWYQQTPGQGLQFLFEYFSETQRNKGNFPGRFSGRQFSNSRSEMNVSTLELGDSALYLCASSARGTGGSYNEQFFGPGTRLTVL.

The rearrangement uses TRBV5-8 and TRBJ2-2; 7 bases are a match to TRBD2. Per the germline V gene, CDR1 is SGHTS and CDR2 is YDEGEE. The V gene end was trimmed by 2 bases and the J gene end by 4 bases; junction bases not matched to a gene: 5. The CDR3 has 15 amino acids. The CDR3 sequence: CASSLTGTITGELFF. The CDR3 bases are TGTGCCAGCAGCTTAACCGGGACTATCACCGGGGAGCTGTTTTTT.

This clone was seen a handful of times. V usage is TRBV29-1 and J usage is TRBJ1-2; D is uncertain. V gave up 7 bases and J gave up 8 bases, with 14 bases separating them. CDR1 SQVTM and CDR2 ANQGSEA come from the germline V gene. The CDR3 sequence is 11 residues long. CDR3 in DNA: TGCAGCGGAGCTGGGTTTTTCGGCTACACCTTC. Amino acids: CSGAGFFGYTF.

This chain uses TRBV29-1 with TRBJ2-1; 7 bases map to TRBD1. V gave up 5 bases and J gave up 3 bases; unmatched junction bases: 1. This CDR3 contains 12 residues. The germline V gene encodes CDR1 SQVTM and CDR2 ANQGSEA. CDR3 region: CSVQGDYNEQFF. CDR3 coding DNA: TGCAGCGTTCAGGGGGACTACAATGAGCAGTTCTTC.